Described below is a single T cell receptor (beta chain) sequence and its context. What it recognizes is unknown. The sample originates from a study of siplizumab effects on memory and regulatory T cells. The assay covered about 10^5 TCR templates per sample. TCRdb's table, derived via immunoSEQ multiplex PCR, lists solely in-frame clones and lacks some. The sample holds 90,000 to 120,000 clones, 92% seen once. Study results and caveats: The alloreactive clones that mapped to unstimulated subsets made up only a minor fraction. Mappable alloreactive CD4+ clones were on average about 70% Treg-derived with siplizumab, 26.9% in controls. The alloresponse seemed to draw substantially on naive T cells, which appeared more diverse than memory cells.

The receptor's source is a human donor in good health. Sequencing was carried out using Tregs sorted from blood.

The CDR3 DNA reads TGTGCCAGCAGCTCTATAGGCACTAGCCCAAGCGATGAGCAGTTCTTC. Protein: CASSSIGTSPSDEQFF. The chain joins TRBV7-3 to TRBJ2-1; tentative D call: TRBD2 (6 bases). The ends were cut back, 4 bases at V and 8 bases at J, with 21 bases in the middle. Germline lookup yields CDR1 SGHTA and CDR2 FQGTGA. This CDR3 has 16 amino acids. Complete variable domain (other parts from reference TRBV7-3 and TRBJ2-1): GAGVSQTPSNKVTEKGKYVELRCDPISGHTALYWYRQSLGQGPEFLIYFQGTGAADDSGLPNDRFFAVRPEGSVSTLKIQRTERGDSAVYLCASSSIGTSPSDEQFFGPGTRLTVL.